The rows below give T cell receptor beta chains drawn from one sample of a study of breast tumors, draining lymph nodes, adjacent tissues. TCRdb ran MiXCR on the multiplex PCR reads and lists one entry per CDR3 protein. The repertoire holds roughly 130,000 distinct CDR3 sequences, with just under 20% as singletons. Sequencing was done on a sample of axillary lymph node tissue. These receptors all come from a female donor with breast cancer. Some clones in this sample may be carry-over from other donors' samples. The CDR3 runs from the conserved cysteine through the conserved F or W. The order of the fields is J gene, clone size, V gene, D gene, CDR3 protein, CDR3 DNA. A D gene is named only where the DNA matches it firmly. The listing skips clone size in some rows; elsewhere it reads once, few, many or a size class.

TRBJ1-2 | many | TRBV29-1 | TRBD1 | CSVEVGQHYGYTF | TGCAGCGTTGAAGTGGGACAGCACTATGGCTACACCTTC
TRBJ1-3 | many | TRBV6-1 | . | CASSESLIGSSGNTIYF | TGTGCCAGCAGTGAATCCCTGATTGGAAGCTCTGGAAACACCATATATTTT
TRBJ2-5 | few | TRBV5-1 | . | CASSLRWGGGETQYF | TGCGCCAGCAGCTTGCGTTGGGGAGGGGGAGAGACCCAGTACTTC
TRBJ2-2 | few | TRBV3-1 | TRBD2 | CASSQDRPGLAGVSYTGELFF | TGTGCCAGCAGCCAAGATAGGCCCGGACTAGCGGGAGTAAGTTACACCGGGGAGCTGTTTTTT
TRBJ2-7 | many | TRBV5-1 | . | CASSLRRGYEQYF | TGCGCCAGCAGCTTGCGCAGGGGCTACGAGCAGTACTTC
TRBJ2-5 | many | TRBV4-1 | TRBD2 | CASSESLAGGFETQYF | TGCGCCAGCAGCGAGTCCTTAGCGGGGGGTTTTGAGACCCAGTACTTC
TRBJ2-2 | many | TRBV20-1 | TRBD2 | CSASLAGGRGNTGELFF | TGCAGTGCTAGTTTAGCGGGAGGGCGGGGGAACACCGGGGAGCTGTTTTTT
TRBJ1-2 | . | TRBV28 | . | CASRRPDSANYGYTF | TGTGCCAGCAGACGACCGGACAGCGCTAACTATGGCTACACCTTC
TRBJ1-2 | . | TRBV28 | . | CASSVNGYGYTF | TGTGCCAGCAGTGTCAACGGCTATGGCTACACCTTC
TRBJ2-3 | many | TRBV7-9 | TRBD2 | CASSLAGASTNTQYF | TGTGCCAGCAGCCTAGCGGGGGCCTCCACAAATACGCAGTATTTT
TRBJ1-4 | . | TRBV7-9 | . | CASSPGVTDEKLFF | TGTGCCAGCAGCCCAGGGGTTACTGATGAAAAACTGTTTTTT
TRBJ2-1 | many | TRBV2 | TRBD2 | CASSDPAVAGAANEQFF | TGTGCCAGCAGTGACCCGGCGGTAGCGGGCGCTGCGAATGAGCAGTTCTTC
TRBJ2-5 | many | TRBV18 | . | CASSPLGRRETQYF | TGTGCCAGCTCACCATTGGGGAGAAGAGAAACCCAGTACTTC
TRBJ2-1 | . | TRBV9 | TRBD1 | CASSVEPGGSYNEQFF | TGTGCCAGCAGCGTAGAGCCAGGGGGCTCCTACAATGAGCAGTTCTTC
TRBJ2-3 | . | TRBV6-6 | . | CASSYGNRGGGLTDTQYF | TGTGCCAGCAGTTACGGCAACAGGGGGGGGGGGCTCACAGATACGCAGTATTTT
TRBJ1-3 | many | TRBV4-1 | . | CASSQDGGLLGNTIYF | TGCGCCAGCAGCCAAGATGGGGGGTTACTGGGAAACACCATATATTTT
TRBJ2-2 | . | TRBV11-2 | TRBD2 | CASSSTSGFTGELFF | TGTGCCAGCAGCTCGACTAGCGGCTTCACCGGGGAGCTGTTTTTT
TRBJ1-3 | many | TRBV20-1 | . | CSAPDRGSGNTIYF | TGCAGTGCTCCTGACCGGGGCAGCGGAAACACCATATATTTT
TRBJ1-5 | many | TRBV20-1 | . | CSARGEGGYQPQHF | TGCAGTGCTAGAGGCGAGGGCGGTTATCAGCCCCAGCATTTT
TRBJ1-5 | many | TRBV19 | . | CASSIQPGRVGQPQHF | TGTGCCAGTAGTATTCAACCCGGGCGGGTCGGTCAGCCCCAGCATTTT
TRBJ1-5 | . | TRBV10-3 | . | CAISGGLAGGAGTQHF | TGTGCCATCAGTGGAGGACTAGCGGGGGGGGCCGGGACCCAGCATTTT
TRBJ1-2 | many | TRBV7-2 | . | CASSFRTSGYTF | TGTGCCAGCAGCTTTCGGACATCTGGCTACACCTTC
TRBJ1-4 | few | TRBV28 | . | CASSLREVNEKLFF | TGTGCCAGCAGTCTCAGGGAGGTTAATGAAAAACTGTTTTTT
TRBJ2-7 | many | TRBV11-2 | . | CASSLTYEQYF | TGTGCCAGCAGTCTAACCTACGAGCAGTACTTC
TRBJ2-5 | few | TRBV27 | TRBD2 | CASSLFSGGPETQYF | TGTGCCAGCAGTTTATTTAGCGGGGGGCCAGAGACCCAGTACTTC
TRBJ2-1 | many | TRBV7-9 | TRBD2 | CASSLVLTSGPYNEQFF | TGTGCCAGCAGCTTAGTGTTGACTAGCGGTCCCTACAATGAGCAGTTCTTC
TRBJ2-3 | . | TRBV6-6 | TRBD2 | CASSRASGRATDTQYF | TGTGCCAGCAGCAGGGCTAGCGGGAGGGCCACAGATACGCAGTATTTT
TRBJ1-5 | many | TRBV20-1 | TRBD1 | CSAQRGRIGNQPQHF | TGCAGTGCTCAAAGGGGGCGCATCGGCAATCAGCCCCAGCATTTT
TRBJ1-6 | many | TRBV20-1 | TRBD1 | CSASVRTGGNSPLHF | TGCAGTGCTAGCGTAAGGACAGGGGGAAATTCACCCCTCCACTTT
TRBJ1-1 | . | TRBV29-1 | TRBD1 | CSVDRGRRTEAFF | TGCAGCGTAGACAGGGGGCGTAGGACTGAAGCTTTCTTT
TRBJ2-7 | many | TRBV6-5 | . | CASSRHSYEQYF | TGTGCCAGCAGCCGTCACAGCTACGAGCAGTACTTC
TRBJ2-7 | . | TRBV12-3/TRBV12-4 | . | CASKQYNGAYEQYF | TGTGCCAGCAAACAATATAACGGAGCCTACGAGCAGTACTTC
TRBJ2-3 | many | TRBV5-1 | TRBD1 | CASRKDRAVSDTQYF | TGCGCCAGCAGAAAAGACAGGGCCGTGTCTGATACGCAGTATTTT
TRBJ1-2 | many | TRBV20-1 | TRBD1 | CSASGQGGGYTF | TGCAGTGCTTCCGGACAGGGTGGTGGCTACACCTTC
TRBJ1-6 | many | TRBV30 | . | CAWSRQSYNSPLHF | TGTGCCTGGAGCCGACAGAGCTATAATTCACCCCTCCACTTT
TRBJ2-7 | many | TRBV18 | . | CASSPPGDYEQYF | TGTGCCAGCTCACCACCAGGGGACTACGAGCAGTACTTC
TRBJ2-5 | many | TRBV7-3 | . | CASSLTLTPGETQYF | TGTGCCAGCAGTTTAACACTTACCCCGGGGGAGACCCAGTACTTC
TRBJ2-7 | many | TRBV10-2 | . | CASSESRGTGAYEQYF | TGCGCCAGCAGTGAGTCTCGTGGGACGGGTGCCTACGAGCAGTACTTC
TRBJ2-7 | many | TRBV6-1 | . | CASSGGFGSYEQYF | TGTGCCAGCAGTGGGGGATTTGGCTCCTACGAGCAGTACTTC
TRBJ2-5 | many | TRBV7-2 | TRBD1 | CASRQGYQETQYF | TGTGCCAGCAGACAGGGGTACCAAGAGACCCAGTACTTC
TRBJ2-7 | many | TRBV14 | . | CASSQQGSYEQYF | TGTGCCAGCAGCCAACAGGGTTCCTACGAGCAGTACTTC
TRBJ2-1 | many | TRBV27 | TRBD1 | CASRPRDRGRDEQFF | TGTGCCAGCAGGCCCCGGGACAGGGGGCGGGATGAGCAGTTCTTC
TRBJ2-3 | many | TRBV7-9 | TRBD1 | CASSGTGAGTDTQYF | TGTGCCAGCAGCGGGACAGGGGCGGGCACAGATACGCAGTATTTT
TRBJ2-3 | once | TRBV3-1 | . | CASSQDRDTQCF | TGTGCCAGCAGCCAAGACAGAGATACGCAGTGTTTT
TRBJ2-6 | . | TRBV5-5 | TRBD1 | CASSPTGVRGSGANVLTF | TGTGCCAGCAGCCCTACAGGGGTGAGGGGCTCTGGGGCCAACGTCCTGACTTTC
TRBJ2-5 | many | TRBV2 | TRBD1 | CASIYRGIQETQYF | TGTGCCAGCATATACAGGGGTATCCAAGAGACCCAGTACTTC
TRBJ2-7 | many | TRBV20-1 | . | CSARDDTSGARSYEQYF | TGCAGTGCTAGAGATGATACCTCAGGGGCACGTTCCTACGAGCAGTACTTC
TRBJ2-2 | few | TRBV9 | TRBD2 | CASTWGGGANTGELFF | TGTGCCAGCACCTGGGGGGGGGGGGCGAACACCGGGGAGCTGTTTTTT
TRBJ2-1 | many | TRBV7-7 | . | CASSPGPPKNNEQFF | TGTGCTAGCAGCCCAGGACCACCTAAAAACAATGAGCAGTTCTTC
TRBJ1-2 | many | TRBV7-2 | . | CASSLGRFDGYTF | TGTGCCAGCAGCTTAGGGAGGTTTGACGGCTACACCTTC
TRBJ1-2 | many | TRBV2 | . | CASSIQGYGYTF | TGTGCCAGCAGTATACAGGGATATGGCTACACCTTC
TRBJ2-1 | many | TRBV6-5 | . | CASSRGEEQFF | TGTGCCAGCAGTAGAGGTGAGGAGCAGTTCTTC
TRBJ2-2 | many | TRBV5-1 | TRBD1 | CASRQETGLGPVELFF | TGCGCCAGCAGGCAAGAGACAGGGCTGGGGCCGGTGGAGCTGTTTTTT